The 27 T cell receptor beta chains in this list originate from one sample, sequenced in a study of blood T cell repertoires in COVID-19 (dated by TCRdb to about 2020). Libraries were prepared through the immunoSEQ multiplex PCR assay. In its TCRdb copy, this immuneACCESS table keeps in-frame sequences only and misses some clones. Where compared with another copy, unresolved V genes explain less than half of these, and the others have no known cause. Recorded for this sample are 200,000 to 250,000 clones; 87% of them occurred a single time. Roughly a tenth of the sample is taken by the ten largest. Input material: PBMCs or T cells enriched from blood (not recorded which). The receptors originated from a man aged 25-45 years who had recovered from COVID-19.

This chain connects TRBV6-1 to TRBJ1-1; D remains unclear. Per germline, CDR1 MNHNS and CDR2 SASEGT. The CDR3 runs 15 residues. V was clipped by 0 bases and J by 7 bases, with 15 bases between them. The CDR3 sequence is CASSEALLGRREAFF. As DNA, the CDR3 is TGTGCCAGCAGTGAAGCGCTTCTTGGCAGGCGTGAAGCTTTCTTT.

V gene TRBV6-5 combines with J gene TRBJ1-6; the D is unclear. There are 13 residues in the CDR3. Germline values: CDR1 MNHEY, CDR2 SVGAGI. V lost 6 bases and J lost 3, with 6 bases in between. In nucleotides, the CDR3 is TGTGCCAGCAGCCCGGTCTATAATTCACCCCTCCACTTT. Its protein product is CASSPVYNSPLHF.

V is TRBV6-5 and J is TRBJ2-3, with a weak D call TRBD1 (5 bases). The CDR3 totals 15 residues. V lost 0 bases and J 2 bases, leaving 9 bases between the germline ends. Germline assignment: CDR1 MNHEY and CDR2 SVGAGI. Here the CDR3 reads CASSYSSRATDTQYF. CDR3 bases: TGTGCCAGCAGTTACTCGTCCAGGGCCACAGATACGCAGTATTTT.

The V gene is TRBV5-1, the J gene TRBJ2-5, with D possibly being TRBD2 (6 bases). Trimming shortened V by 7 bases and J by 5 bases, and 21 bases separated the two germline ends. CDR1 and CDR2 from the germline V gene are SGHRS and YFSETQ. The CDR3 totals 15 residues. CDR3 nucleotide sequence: TGCGCCAGCCGAGCCGGACCTAGCGAGGGGGAGACCCAGTACTTC. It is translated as CASRAGPSEGETQYF. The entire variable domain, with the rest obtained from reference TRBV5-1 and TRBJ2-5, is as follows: KAGVTQTPRYLIKTRGQQVTLSCSPISGHRSVSWYQQTPGQGLQFLFEYFSETQRNKGNFPGRFSGRQFSNSRSEMNVSTLELGDSALYLCASRAGPSEGETQYFGPGTRLLVL.

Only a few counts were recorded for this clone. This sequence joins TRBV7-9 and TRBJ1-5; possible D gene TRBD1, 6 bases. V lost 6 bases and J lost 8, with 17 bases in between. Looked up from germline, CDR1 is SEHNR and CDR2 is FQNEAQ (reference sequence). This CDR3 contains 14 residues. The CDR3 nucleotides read TGTGCCAGCAGTCAACAGGGATTCGGCAAGCCCCAGCATTTT. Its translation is CASSQQGFGKPQHF.

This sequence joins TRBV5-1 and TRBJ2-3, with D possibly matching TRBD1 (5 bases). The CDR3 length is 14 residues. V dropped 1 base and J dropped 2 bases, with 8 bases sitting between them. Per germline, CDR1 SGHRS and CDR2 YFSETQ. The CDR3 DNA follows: TGCGCCAGCAGCTTGACAGGTGACACAGATACGCAGTATTTT. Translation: CASSLTGDTDTQYF. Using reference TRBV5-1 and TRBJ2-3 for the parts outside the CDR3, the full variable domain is KAGVTQTPRYLIKTRGQQVTLSCSPISGHRSVSWYQQTPGQGLQFLFEYFSETQRNKGNFPGRFSGRQFSNSRSEMNVSTLELGDSALYLCASSLTGDTDTQYFGPGTRLTVL.

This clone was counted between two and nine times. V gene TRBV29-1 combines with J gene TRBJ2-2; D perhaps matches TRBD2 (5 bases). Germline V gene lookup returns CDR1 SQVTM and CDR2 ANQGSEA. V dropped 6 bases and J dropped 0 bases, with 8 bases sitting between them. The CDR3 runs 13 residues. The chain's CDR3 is CSVLAPNTGELFF. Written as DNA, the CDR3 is TGCAGCGTCCTAGCCCCGAACACCGGGGAGCTGTTTTTT.

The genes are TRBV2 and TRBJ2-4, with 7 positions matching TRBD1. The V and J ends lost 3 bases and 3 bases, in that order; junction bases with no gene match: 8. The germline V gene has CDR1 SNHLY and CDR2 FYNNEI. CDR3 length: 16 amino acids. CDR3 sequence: CASSEERGPGKNIQYF. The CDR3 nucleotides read TGTGCCAGCAGTGAGGAAAGGGGGCCGGGCAAAAACATTCAGTACTTC.

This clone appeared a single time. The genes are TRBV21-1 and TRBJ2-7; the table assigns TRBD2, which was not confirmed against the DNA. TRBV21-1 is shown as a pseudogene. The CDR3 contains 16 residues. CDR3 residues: CASSKARGSSAHEQYF. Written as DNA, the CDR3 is TGTGCCAGCAGCAAAGCGCGCGGCAGTTCCGCCCACGAGCAGTACTTC.

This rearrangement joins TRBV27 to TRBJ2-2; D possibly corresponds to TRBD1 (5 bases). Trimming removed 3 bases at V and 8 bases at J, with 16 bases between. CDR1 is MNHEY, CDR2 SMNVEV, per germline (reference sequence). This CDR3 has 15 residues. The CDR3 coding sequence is TGTGCCAGCAGTTTGGGAAGGGGCGCTACAGGGGAGCTGTTTTTT. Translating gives CASSLGRGATGELFF.

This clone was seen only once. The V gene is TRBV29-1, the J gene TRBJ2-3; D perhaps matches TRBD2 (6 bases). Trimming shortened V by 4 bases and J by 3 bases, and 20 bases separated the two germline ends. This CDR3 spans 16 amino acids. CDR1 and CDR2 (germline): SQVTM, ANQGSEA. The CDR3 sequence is CSVGNNVLASTDTQYF. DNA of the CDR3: TGCAGCGTTGGAAATAACGTCCTAGCGTCAACAGATACGCAGTATTTT.

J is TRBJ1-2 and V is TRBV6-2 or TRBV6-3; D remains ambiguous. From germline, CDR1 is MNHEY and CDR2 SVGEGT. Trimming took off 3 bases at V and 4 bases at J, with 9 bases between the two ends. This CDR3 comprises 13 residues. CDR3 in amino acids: CASSYSNGYGYTF. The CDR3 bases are TGTGCCAGCAGTTATAGTAATGGCTATGGCTACACCTTC.

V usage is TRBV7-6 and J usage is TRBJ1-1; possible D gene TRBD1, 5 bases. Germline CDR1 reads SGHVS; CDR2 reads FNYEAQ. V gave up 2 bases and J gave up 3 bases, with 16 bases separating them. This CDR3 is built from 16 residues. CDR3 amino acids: CASSLRGFGSHTEAFF. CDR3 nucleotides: TGTGCCAGCAGCTTAAGGGGTTTCGGTAGTCACACTGAAGCTTTCTTT.

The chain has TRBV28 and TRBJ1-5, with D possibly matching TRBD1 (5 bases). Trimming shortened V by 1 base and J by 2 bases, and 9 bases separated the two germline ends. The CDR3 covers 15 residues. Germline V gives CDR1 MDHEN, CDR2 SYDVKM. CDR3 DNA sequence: TGTGCCAGCAGTTTATCTGACAGACGCAATCAGCCCCAGCATTTT. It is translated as CASSLSDRRNQPQHF. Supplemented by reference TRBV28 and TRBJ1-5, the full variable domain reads DVKVTQSSRYLVKRTGEKVFLECVQDMDHENMFWYRQDPGLGLRLIYFSYDVKMKEKGDIPEGYSVSREKKERFSLILESASTNQTSMYLCASSLSDRRNQPQHFGDGTRLSIL.

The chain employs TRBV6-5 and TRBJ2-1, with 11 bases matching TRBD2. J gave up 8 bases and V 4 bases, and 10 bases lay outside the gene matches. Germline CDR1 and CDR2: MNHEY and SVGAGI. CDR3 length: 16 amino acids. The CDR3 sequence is CASSSTTSGRNDEQFF. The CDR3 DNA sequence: TGTGCCAGCAGTTCCACCACTAGCGGGAGAAACGATGAGCAGTTCTTC.

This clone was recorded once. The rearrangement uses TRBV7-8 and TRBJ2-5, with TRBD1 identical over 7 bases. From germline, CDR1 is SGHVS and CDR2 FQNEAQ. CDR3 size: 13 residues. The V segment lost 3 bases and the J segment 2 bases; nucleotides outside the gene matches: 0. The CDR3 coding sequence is TGTGCCAGCAGCTTCAGGGGGCAAGAGACCCAGTACTTC. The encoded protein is CASSFRGQETQYF.

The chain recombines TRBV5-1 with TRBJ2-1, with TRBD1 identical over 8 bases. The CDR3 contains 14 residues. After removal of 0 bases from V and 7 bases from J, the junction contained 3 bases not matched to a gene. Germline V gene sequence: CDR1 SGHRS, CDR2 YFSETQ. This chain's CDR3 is CASSLAQGANEQFF. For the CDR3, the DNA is TGCGCCAGCAGCTTGGCGCAGGGGGCTAATGAGCAGTTCTTC.

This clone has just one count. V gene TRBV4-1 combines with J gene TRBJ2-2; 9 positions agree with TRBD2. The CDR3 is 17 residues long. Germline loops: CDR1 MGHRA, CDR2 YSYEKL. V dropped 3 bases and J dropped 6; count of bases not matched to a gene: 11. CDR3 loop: CASSQDRREGQAGELFF. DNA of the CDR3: TGCGCCAGCAGCCAGGACCGGCGGGAGGGCCAAGCCGGGGAGCTGTTTTTT.

The CDR3 coding sequence is TGTGCCAGCAGCCCCGGTGGGCGGGAGGGGAATACGCAGTATTTT. Protein: CASSPGGREGNTQYF. This sequence joins TRBV11-2 and TRBJ2-3; the match to TRBD2 covers 9 bases. With 5 bases clipped from V and 7 bases from J, the junction kept 10 bases outside the gene matches. The length of the CDR3 is 15 residues. Germline V gene lookup returns CDR1 SGHAT and CDR2 FQNNGV.

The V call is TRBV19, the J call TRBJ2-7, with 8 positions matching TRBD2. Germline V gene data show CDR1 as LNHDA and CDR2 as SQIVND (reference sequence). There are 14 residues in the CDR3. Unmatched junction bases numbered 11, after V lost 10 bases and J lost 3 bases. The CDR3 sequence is CATQSSGSFYEQYF. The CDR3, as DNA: TGTGCCACCCAGTCTAGCGGGTCTTTCTACGAGCAGTACTTC.

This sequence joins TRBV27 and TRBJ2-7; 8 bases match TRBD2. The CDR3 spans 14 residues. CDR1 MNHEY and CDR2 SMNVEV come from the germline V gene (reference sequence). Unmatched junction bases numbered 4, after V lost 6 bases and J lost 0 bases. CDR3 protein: CASSPGLDSYEQYF. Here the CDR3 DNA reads TGTGCCAGCAGCCCGGGACTAGACTCCTACGAGCAGTACTTC.

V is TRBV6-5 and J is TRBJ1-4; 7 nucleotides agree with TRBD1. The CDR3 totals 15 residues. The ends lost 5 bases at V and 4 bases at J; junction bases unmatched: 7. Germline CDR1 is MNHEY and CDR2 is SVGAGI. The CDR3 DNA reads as TGTGCCAGCAGTCAGACCAGGGGGATTAATGAAAAACTGTTTTTT. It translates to CASSQTRGINEKLFF.

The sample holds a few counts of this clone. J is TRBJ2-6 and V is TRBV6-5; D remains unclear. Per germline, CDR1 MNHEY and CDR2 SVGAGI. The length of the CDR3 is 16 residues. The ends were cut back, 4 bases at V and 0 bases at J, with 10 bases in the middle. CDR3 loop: CASSSSIGSGANVLTF. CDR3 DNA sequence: TGTGCCAGCAGTTCATCTATTGGCTCTGGGGCCAACGTCCTGACTTTC.

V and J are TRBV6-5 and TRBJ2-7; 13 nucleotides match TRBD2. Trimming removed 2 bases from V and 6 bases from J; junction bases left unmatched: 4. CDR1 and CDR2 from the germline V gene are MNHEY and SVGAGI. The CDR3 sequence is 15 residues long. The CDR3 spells CASSYRTSGRAEQYF. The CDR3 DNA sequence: TGTGCCAGCAGTTACCGAACTAGCGGGAGGGCCGAGCAGTACTTC.

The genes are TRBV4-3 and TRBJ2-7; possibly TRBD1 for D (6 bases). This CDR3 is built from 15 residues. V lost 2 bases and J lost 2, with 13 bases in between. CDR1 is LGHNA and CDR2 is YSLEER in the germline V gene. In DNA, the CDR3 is TGCGCCAGCAGCCAATTAGTGCAGGGGACCTACGAGCAGTACTTC. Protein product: CASSQLVQGTYEQYF.

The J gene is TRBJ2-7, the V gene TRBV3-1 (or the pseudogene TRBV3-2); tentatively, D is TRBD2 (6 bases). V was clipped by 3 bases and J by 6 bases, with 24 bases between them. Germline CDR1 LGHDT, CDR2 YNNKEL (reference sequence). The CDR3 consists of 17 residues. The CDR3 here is CASSQGTGTRVSGEQYF. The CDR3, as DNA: TGTGCCAGCAGCCAGGGAACCGGGACTCGCGTGAGTGGCGAGCAGTACTTC.

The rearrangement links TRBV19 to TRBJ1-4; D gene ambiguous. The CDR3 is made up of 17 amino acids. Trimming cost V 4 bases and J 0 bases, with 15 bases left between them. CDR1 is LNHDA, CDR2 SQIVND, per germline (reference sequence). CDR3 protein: CASSTPDRGATNEKLFF. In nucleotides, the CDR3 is TGTGCCAGTAGTACGCCCGACCGAGGAGCAACTAATGAAAAACTGTTTTTT.